Each of the 6 T cell receptor beta chains below was sequenced from the same sample in a study of blood T cell repertoires in COVID-19. Produced via immunoSEQ multiplex PCR; TCRdb's table is partial and in-frame only. The sample includes some 20,000 clones, 82% of them seen just once. Sequencing input: peripheral blood. The receptor set was obtained from a human donor in a cohort sampled during active COVID-19.

V and J are TRBV7-9 and TRBJ2-3, with D maybe TRBD1 (6 bases). V was trimmed by 5 bases and J by 3 bases, leaving 12 bases between them. The CDR3 sequence is 14 residues long. The germline gives CDR1 SEHNR, CDR2 FQNEAQ (reference sequence). DNA of the CDR3: TGTGCCAGCAGCGTCGGACAGCATACAGATACGCAGTATTTT. Amino acids: CASSVGQHTDTQYF.

This clone was seen a single time. This rearrangement joins TRBV4-3 to TRBJ2-7; 13 bases map to TRBD2. Looked up from germline, CDR1 is LGHNA and CDR2 is YSLEER. The CDR3 runs to 18 residues. J was trimmed by 5 bases and V by 1 base; bases with no gene match: 11. The CDR3 sequence is CASSQVSRTSGRENEQYF. DNA for the CDR3: TGCGCCAGCAGCCAAGTATCACGGACTAGCGGGAGAGAGAACGAGCAGTACTTC.

The genes are TRBV7-9 and TRBJ2-1, with D possibly being TRBD2 (6 bases). The CDR3 has 14 residues. V dropped 4 bases and J dropped 4 bases, with 11 bases sitting between them. From germline, CDR1 is SEHNR and CDR2 FQNEAQ (reference sequence). Here the CDR3 reads CASSSRTIYNEQFF. DNA of the CDR3: TGTGCCAGCAGCTCTCGGACTATTTACAATGAGCAGTTCTTC.

The J gene is TRBJ1-2, the V gene TRBV9; no firm D call. Germline CDR1 and CDR2: SGDLS and YYNGEE. The V and J ends lost 3 bases and 0 bases respectively, with 12 bases between them. This CDR3 comprises 15 residues. The CDR3, as DNA: TGTGCCAGCAGCGCCCCCATGATAGCTAACTATGGCTACACCTTC. It specifies CASSAPMIANYGYTF.

This clone appeared a few times. V and J are TRBV28 and TRBJ2-1, with D possibly being TRBD1 (5 bases). Germline values: CDR1 MDHEN, CDR2 SYDVKM. There are 16 residues in the CDR3. V dropped 1 base and J dropped 5 bases, with 15 bases sitting between them. The CDR3 is CASSLLAGSFNNEQFF. The CDR3 nucleotides are TGTGCCAGCAGTTTATTAGCAGGGTCCTTCAACAATGAGCAGTTCTTC.

V usage is TRBV20-1 and J usage is TRBJ2-1; D is undetermined. Germline lookup yields CDR1 DFQATT and CDR2 SNEGSKA (reference sequence). The CDR3 runs 12 residues. V gave up 3 bases and J gave up 7 bases, with 10 bases separating them. The CDR3 coding sequence is TGCAGTGCTAGTGCCGGCAGGAATGAGCAGTTCTTC. Translating it yields CSASAGRNEQFF.